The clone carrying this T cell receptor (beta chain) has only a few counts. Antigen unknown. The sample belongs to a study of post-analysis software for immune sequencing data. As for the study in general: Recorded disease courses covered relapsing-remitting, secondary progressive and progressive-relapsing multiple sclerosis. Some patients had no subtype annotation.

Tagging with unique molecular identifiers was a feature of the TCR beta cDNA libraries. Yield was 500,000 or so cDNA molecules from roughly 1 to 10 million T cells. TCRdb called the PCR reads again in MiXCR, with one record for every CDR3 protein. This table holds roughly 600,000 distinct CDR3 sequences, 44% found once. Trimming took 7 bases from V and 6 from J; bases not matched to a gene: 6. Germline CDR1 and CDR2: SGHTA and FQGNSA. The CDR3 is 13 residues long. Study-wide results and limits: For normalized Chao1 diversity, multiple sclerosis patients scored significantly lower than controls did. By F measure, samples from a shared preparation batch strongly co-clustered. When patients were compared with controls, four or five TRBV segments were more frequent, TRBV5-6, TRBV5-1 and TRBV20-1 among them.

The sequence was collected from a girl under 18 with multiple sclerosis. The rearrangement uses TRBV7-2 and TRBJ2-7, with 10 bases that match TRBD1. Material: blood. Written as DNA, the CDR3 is TGTGCCAGCATGGGGACAGGGGAACGCGAGCAGTACTTC. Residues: CASMGTGEREQYF.